The clone carrying this T cell receptor beta chain was detected many times. RNA transcripts served as template for amplifying TCR beta CDR3 sequences. First-round RT-PCR relied on HTBI primers, and a second-round multiplex PCR came next. TCRdb reanalysed the multiplex PCR reads using MiXCR and keeps one entry per CDR3 protein. The sample shows 350,000 or so distinct CDR3 sequences, roughly 16% of them seen only once. The data are from a study of Graves' ophthalmopathy and Graves' hyperthyroidism. CDR1 is LGHNT, CDR2 FRNRAP, per germline. The CDR3 totals 18 residues. Trimming cost V 2 bases and J 2 bases; bases outside gene matches: 8. Other autoimmune diseases, uncontrolled infections, pregnancy or lactation excluded patients from enrollment. The evidence that diagnosis relied on was clinical symptoms, serum thyroxine, TRAb, thyroid ultrasound and orbital computed tomography.

Sequencing was done on a sample of peripheral blood. The clonotype was recovered from an adult man with Graves' ophthalmopathy. This sequence joins TRBV12-5 and TRBJ2-3, with 12 bases aligning to TRBD2. The CDR3 reads CASGLWASGRADTDTQYF. CDR3 coding DNA: TGTGCTAGTGGTTTGTGGGCTAGCGGGAGGGCCGACACAGATACGCAGTATTTT.